This TCR beta chain is from a study of blood T cell repertoires in COVID-19. Study-wide background: PBMCs, B-cell-depleted T cells, or T cells were the source of the cDNA or gDNA that made up the material.

Self-reported history from a screening survey and questionnaire set each donor's cohort. The recovered donors of Cohort 3 showed two negative PCRs, clearance, or symptom resolution. Looked up from germline, CDR1 is SNHLY and CDR2 is FYNNEI. The V gene lost 7 bases and the J gene lost 2 bases, with 22 bases spanning the gap. The CDR3 consists of 17 residues. Method: immunoSEQ multiplex PCR; TCRdb's copy keeps in-frame clones and lacks some. The sample includes a few hundred thousand clones, about 87% of them seen just once. The rearrangement links TRBV2 to TRBJ2-3, with D perhaps matching TRBD2 (6 bases). Material: PBMCs or T cells enriched from blood (not recorded which). The clonotype originates from a woman under 30 who had recovered from COVID-19. The CDR3 DNA is TGTGCCAGCATTACGGGGGACTCCCGGGCCGACACAGATACGCAGTATTTT. Its protein is CASITGDSRADTDTQYF.